The sequence of this T cell receptor beta chain was determined in a study of cytomegalovirus exposure and HLA in healthy donors. Study observations and caveats: In terms of immune exposure information, only CMV serostatus was available. Associated with HLA alleles at 0.05 false discovery rate in a later analysis were some 18,000 TCR beta sequences.

Note on this clone: The target antigen is unknown.

The PCR used 60 Vbeta and 13 Jbeta primers. The method was immunoSEQ multiplex PCR; TCRdb's version includes in-frame clones alone and lacks a portion of them. The sample has around 120,000 clones, 70% to 80% seen once. CDR3 length: 14 residues. Per the germline V gene, CDR1 is LNHDA and CDR2 is SQIVND (reference sequence). J gave up 10 bases and V 3 bases, and 9 bases lay outside the gene matches. Sequencing input: PBMCs. The chain joins TRBV19 to TRBJ1-1; 9 bases fit TRBD1. This receptor was taken from a woman in her late teens or twenties in good health and CMV-seronegative. The CDR3 here is CASSMDRGRFGAFF. The CDR3 DNA reads TGTGCCAGTAGTATGGACAGGGGTAGGTTCGGAGCTTTCTTT.